The 26 T cell receptor beta chains below come from one sample, sequenced in a study of shared clonotypes between healthy human individuals. The method was immunoSEQ multiplex PCR; TCRdb's version includes in-frame clones alone and lacks a portion of them. The table has 740,000 or so clones, less than 80% seen once. The sequencing sample was made of memory CD4+ T cells sorted from blood. Subset noted: CD45RA-negative fraction. The receptors were sampled from a woman under 40 in good health.

This chain's CDR3 is CASSLEERALEQYF. As DNA, the CDR3 is TGTGCCAGCAGTTTAGAGGAGCGGGCTCTCGAGCAGTACTTC. The chain joins TRBV28 to TRBJ2-7, with a tentative D call TRBD2 (6 bases). Germline V gene data show CDR1 as MDHEN and CDR2 as SYDVKM. V lost 2 bases, J lost 6 bases, and 14 bases lay in between. The CDR3 is 14 amino acids.

CDR3 in DNA: TGTGCCAGCAGGGGAGGATCCTACGAGCAGTACTTC. Translating gives CASRGGSYEQYF. The rearrangement uses TRBV25-1 and TRBJ2-7, with D possibly being TRBD2 (6 bases). The germline gives CDR1 MGHDK, CDR2 SYGVNS. The V end was cut by 6 bases, the J end by 1 base, with 7 bases between. This CDR3 is built from 12 residues.

The rearrangement joins TRBV2 to TRBJ2-5; D perhaps matches TRBD2 (5 bases). Germline V gives CDR1 SNHLY, CDR2 FYNNEI. V gave up 11 bases and J gave up 5 bases, with 12 bases separating them. The CDR3 length is 11 residues. The CDR3, as DNA: TGTGCCTCGGGTTCGGGGGAGACCCAGTACTTC. Encoded protein: CASGSGETQYF.

On this clone itself: The same CDR3 also results from other DNA sequences found in this sample. The chain employs TRBV2 and TRBJ1-5; no clear D gene. Germline V lookup: CDR1 SNHLY, CDR2 FYNNEI. With 7 bases removed from V and 0 bases from J, the gap between germline ends came to 10 bases. The CDR3 contains 14 residues. CDR3 sequence: CASTRRNSNQPQHF. The CDR3 DNA sequence: TGTGCCAGCACGAGGCGTAATAGCAATCAGCCCCAGCATTTT.

The chain couples TRBV21-1 to TRBJ2-7; the table's D call, TRBD1, has no DNA check behind it. TRBV21-1 is annotated as a pseudogene. The CDR3 totals 21 residues. The chain's CDR3 is CASSTKGVGDRDLCSSHEQYF. The CDR3 nucleotides read TGTGCCAGCAGCACCAAGGGGGTTGGGGACAGGGATTTGTGTTCCAGCCACGAGCAGTACTTC.

The chain combines TRBV28 with TRBJ2-1; tentative D call: TRBD1 (6 bases). Germline loops: CDR1 MDHEN, CDR2 SYDVKM. V was cut by 2 bases and J by 3 bases, with 8 bases left in between. The CDR3 spans 14 residues. CDR3 DNA: TGTGCCAGCAGTTTAAAGGGACACTACAATGAGCAGTTCTTC. Its translation: CASSLKGHYNEQFF.

The V and J genes are TRBV7-9 and TRBJ1-5; a possible D gene is TRBD1 (6 bases). Germline assignment: CDR1 SEHNR and CDR2 FQNEAQ (reference sequence). The CDR3 totals 17 residues. Trimming removed 0 bases from V and 4 bases from J, with 16 bases in between. The CDR3 is CASSLAPPGRGNQPQHF. CDR3 coding DNA: TGTGCCAGCAGCTTAGCGCCCCCGGGCAGGGGAAATCAGCCCCAGCATTTT.

The chain has TRBV5-4 and TRBJ2-5; D might be TRBD2 (6 bases). This CDR3 comprises 17 residues. With 2 bases removed from V and 4 bases from J, the gap between germline ends came to 21 bases. The germline V gene encodes CDR1 SGHNT and CDR2 YYREEE (reference sequence). The CDR3, as DNA: TGTGCCAGCAGCTTTATCGGTGCCGGGAGCTTATTAGAGACCCAGTACTTC. It yields the protein CASSFIGAGSLLETQYF.

The chain employs TRBV28 and TRBJ1-2; no firm D call. The germline V gene encodes CDR1 MDHEN and CDR2 SYDVKM. V shed 3 bases and J shed 4 bases, with 6 bases lying between them. CDR3 length: 12 residues. This CDR3 is CASSFASYGYTF. The CDR3 DNA follows: TGTGCCAGCAGTTTTGCATCCTATGGCTACACCTTC.

In DNA form, the CDR3 reads TGTGCCAGCAGCTTGGATGTTGACGTGGGGACCCAGTACTTC. Translating gives CASSLDVDVGTQYF. This chain joins TRBV5-4 and TRBJ2-5; no clear D. This CDR3 is built from 14 residues. CDR1 is SGHNT, CDR2 YYREEE, per germline (reference sequence). V lost 0 bases, J lost 7 bases, and 13 bases lay in between.

The chain uses TRBV18 and TRBJ2-1; no definite D call. V was shortened by 2 bases and J by 7 bases, with 12 bases between the two germline ends. CDR1 and CDR2 from the germline V gene are KGHSH and LQKENI. This CDR3 has 14 residues. As DNA, the CDR3 is TGTGCCAGCTCACCAAAATCCCTGGGGAATGAGCAGTTCTTC. Translated: CASSPKSLGNEQFF.

The rearrangement links TRBV6-1 to TRBJ1-1, with unresolved D. The CDR3 loop spans 13 amino acids. Trimming cost V 11 bases and J 0 bases, with 13 bases left between them. The V gene's germline CDR1 is MNHNS and CDR2 SASEGT. This CDR3 is CACRWALNTEAFF. The CDR3 DNA sequence: TGTGCCTGCCGTTGGGCCCTGAACACTGAAGCTTTCTTT.

The chain carries TRBV27 and TRBJ2-2; TRBD2 matches 7 bases. The CDR3 is made up of 15 amino acids. V lost 3 bases, J lost 6 bases, and 7 bases stayed unmatched. Germline assignment: CDR1 MNHEY and CDR2 SMNVEV (reference sequence). The CDR3, as DNA: TGTGCCAGCAGTTTGAGCGGGATGATTGCCGGGGAGCTGTTTTTT. It is translated as CASSLSGMIAGELFF.

The chain recombines TRBV7-9 with TRBJ2-3; weak D call: TRBD1 (6 bases). The V gene lost 11 bases and the J gene lost 3 bases, with 12 bases spanning the gap. Germline loops: CDR1 SEHNR, CDR2 FQNEAQ (reference sequence). There are 12 residues in the CDR3. CDR3 DNA: TGTGCCGGGACAAGGGATACAGATACGCAGTATTTT. It codes for CAGTRDTDTQYF.

The CDR3 sequence is CASSSSFRADTEAFF. CDR3 DNA sequence: TGTGCCAGCAGCTCATCATTTAGGGCTGACACTGAAGCTTTCTTT. This chain joins TRBV11-2 and TRBJ1-1; no reliable D call. The CDR3 consists of 15 residues. CDR1 and CDR2 from the germline V gene are SGHAT and FQNNGV. Trimming took 4 bases from V and 3 from J, leaving 15 bases between them.

The V gene is TRBV28, the J gene TRBJ2-4; D gene unclear. V lost 7 bases, J lost 8 bases, and 15 bases lay in between. The germline gives CDR1 MDHEN, CDR2 SYDVKM. The CDR3 runs 13 residues. CDR3 amino acids: CASNLDGEDIQYF. The DNA for the CDR3 is TGTGCCAGCAATCTCGACGGTGAAGACATTCAGTACTTC.

This chain connects TRBV2 to TRBJ2-3, with 14 bases identical to TRBD2. With V trimmed by 7 bases and J by 6 bases, 6 bases remained unmatched. Per the germline V gene, CDR1 is SNHLY and CDR2 is FYNNEI. The CDR3 is made up of 15 amino acids. CDR3 nucleotide sequence: TGTGCCAGCATGGGGACTAGCGGGAGAGGGGATACGCAGTATTTT. Translated: CASMGTSGRGDTQYF.

The J gene is TRBJ1-1, the V gene TRBV6-6, with D unclear. Trimming pared 4 bases from V and 3 bases from J, leaving 12 bases between. The CDR3 is 14 amino acids. The germline CDR1 and CDR2 sequences are MNHNY and SVGAGI (reference sequence). For the CDR3, the DNA is TGTGCCAGCAGTTGGAGTGCCAGGCACACTGAAGCTTTCTTT. Amino acids: CASSWSARHTEAFF.

The rearrangement joins TRBV9 to TRBJ2-6, with 7 positions matching TRBD2. V shed 0 bases, J shed 1 base, and the junction held 4 bases outside the gene matches. Looked up from germline, CDR1 is SGDLS and CDR2 is YYNGEE. The CDR3 contains 17 residues. CDR3 region: CASSVAGGNSGANVLTF. In nucleotides, the CDR3 is TGTGCCAGCAGCGTAGCGGGGGGTAATTCTGGGGCCAACGTCCTGACTTTC.

The chain links TRBV5-4 to TRBJ2-7, with TRBD2 identical over 10 bases. The germline CDR1 and CDR2 sequences are SGHNT and YYREEE (reference sequence). The CDR3 has 16 amino acids. V was pared by 5 bases and J by 3 bases, with 11 bases of the junction left unmatched. For the CDR3, the DNA is TGTGCCAGCAGTCCGGGGGGGGCTAGCGGGAGCTACGAGCAGTACTTC. Translated: CASSPGGASGSYEQYF.

The V gene is TRBV28, the J gene TRBJ2-7, with 8 positions matching TRBD2. There are 15 residues in the CDR3. V lost 2 bases and J lost 6; bases outside the gene matches: 9. Looked up from germline, CDR1 is MDHEN and CDR2 is SYDVKM. CDR3 amino acids: CASSLSGGVGGEQYF. DNA for the CDR3: TGTGCCAGCAGTTTAAGCGGGGGAGTCGGGGGCGAGCAGTACTTC.

The CDR3 DNA reads as TGCGCCAGCAGCTTGTCAGCTAACTATGGCTACACCTTC. Translated, it gives CASSLSANYGYTF. The chain couples TRBV5-1 to TRBJ1-2; no reliable D call. Germline lookup yields CDR1 SGHRS and CDR2 YFSETQ. The CDR3 covers 13 residues. V lost 1 base and J lost 0, with 4 bases in between.

Comments on this clone: This could be a read error, since a much larger clone is one nucleotide away. The chain joins TRBV7-8 to TRBJ2-3; TRBD1 aligns across 8 bases. In germline, CDR1 is SGHVS, CDR2 FQNEAQ. After removal of 6 bases from V and 5 bases from J, the junction contained 10 bases not matched to a gene. This CDR3 spans 15 amino acids. The CDR3 loop reads CASREWQGALDTQYF. In DNA, the CDR3 is TGTGCCAGCAGAGAGTGGCAGGGGGCTTTAGATACGCAGTATTTT. The full variable domain, its missing parts supplied by reference TRBV7-8 and TRBJ2-3, is GAGVSQSPRYKVAKRGQDVALRCDPISGHVSLFWYQQALGQGPEFLTYFQNEAQLDKSGLPSDRFFAERPEGSVSTLKIQRTQQEDSAVYLCASREWQGALDTQYFGPGTRLTVL.

V and J are TRBV9 and TRBJ2-1; 11 bases match TRBD1. With V trimmed by 2 bases and J by 2 bases, 0 bases remained unmatched. Per germline, CDR1 SGDLS and CDR2 YYNGEE. The CDR3 extends over 15 amino acids. The CDR3 sequence is CASSVGQGAYNEQFF. In DNA, the CDR3 is TGTGCCAGCAGCGTGGGACAGGGGGCCTACAATGAGCAGTTCTTC.

The V gene is TRBV5-1, the J gene TRBJ2-6; D assignment may be TRBD1 or TRBD2 (5 bases each). This CDR3 is 15 amino acids long. Germline V CDR1 and CDR2: SGHRS, YFSETQ. V was trimmed by 7 bases and J by 0 bases, leaving 11 bases between them. The CDR3 DNA follows: TGCGCCAGCTCTGGGGGAGCCTCTGGGGCCAACGTCCTGACTTTC. Translated, it gives CASSGGASGANVLTF.

The chain joins TRBV28 to TRBJ2-3; the D gene could be TRBD1 or TRBD2 (5 bases each). The CDR3 totals 15 residues. The germline CDR1 and CDR2 sequences are MDHEN and SYDVKM. V lost 5 bases and J 3 bases, leaving 15 bases between the germline ends. DNA of the CDR3: TGTGCCAGCAGTGCTAACGGGGACCCGACAGATACGCAGTATTTT. Encoded protein: CASSANGDPTDTQYF. Variable domain in full (rest from reference TRBV28 and TRBJ2-3): DVKVTQSSRYLVKRTGEKVFLECVQDMDHENMFWYRQDPGLGLRLIYFSYDVKMKEKGDIPEGYSVSREKKERFSLILESASTNQTSMYLCASSANGDPTDTQYFGPGTRLTVL.